This T cell receptor (beta chain) was sequenced in a study of cytomegalovirus exposure and HLA in healthy donors. Background on the study: A preliminary data release comprised 91 million or so unique TCRs obtained from HLA-typed donors.

The PCR contained 60 Vbeta and 13 Jbeta primers. Measured with immunoSEQ multiplex PCR; TCRdb has only the in-frame clones, and not every one. The data show roughly 100,000 clones, with around 80% seen just once and 6% to 8% held by the top ten. Germline loops: CDR1 MNHNS, CDR2 SASEGT. J was trimmed by 4 bases and V by 9 bases; bases with no gene match: 3. This CDR3 contains 11 residues. Remarks on this clone: Antigen: not known.

Overall study results and limits: Available immune exposure information was restricted to CMV serostatus only.

Unrecorded immune exposures were likely, despite nominal health at sampling. This chain links TRBV6-1 with TRBJ2-7; TRBD1 aligns across 7 bases. Sample: PBMCs. The source is a man aged 25 to 40 in good health and CMV-seropositive. Here the CDR3 reads CASEQGYEQYF. DNA of the CDR3: TGTGCCAGTGAACAGGGGTACGAGCAGTACTTC.